This entry features one T cell receptor beta chain sequence. Its antigen is unknown. This entry belongs to a study of T cell responses to AZD1222 COVID-19 vaccine. Study as a whole: Analyses pooled second doses at about 4 or about 12 weeks. Regarding the study as a whole: Within unmutated variant regions lay the reported targets of nearly half of spike-specific TCRs. White British donors predominated, females outnumbered males, and clonal diversity was possibly underestimated. Distributed over spike, vaccine-associated CD4 TCRs predominated at 160-218 and 743-854.

TCRdb keeps only in-frame clones here, not all; method: immunoSEQ multiplex PCR. Here the sample spans approximately 130,000 clones, 85% to 95% being singletons. V lost 3 bases to trimming and J lost 6 bases; unmatched junction nucleotides: 13. The CDR3 totals 16 residues. Germline CDR1 SGDLS, CDR2 YYNGEE. The V call is TRBV9, the J call TRBJ1-2, with 8 bases fitting TRBD1. The TCR comes from an adult in good health. The material sequenced was peripheral blood, taken on day 0 of AZD1222 vaccination. This chain's CDR3 is CASSATLTGGLNGYTF. CDR3 DNA sequence: TGTGCCAGCAGCGCCACTTTAACAGGGGGTCTCAATGGCTACACCTTC. The whole variable domain, filled in from reference TRBV9 and TRBJ1-2, reads DSGVTQTPKHLITATGQRVTLRCSPRSGDLSVYWYQQSLDQGLQFLIQYYNGEERAKGNILERFSAQQFPDLHSELNLSSLELGDSALYFCASSATLTGGLNGYTFGSGTRLTVV.